The rows below give T cell receptor beta chains drawn from one sample of a study of T cell responses to AZD1222 COVID-19 vaccine. This table comes from immunoSEQ multiplex PCR, and its TCRdb copy is limited to in-frame clones, with some not included. The sample lists some 130,000 clones; just over 90% were seen once. Source: peripheral blood, taken on day 0 of AZD1222 vaccination. The receptors derive from an adult in good health. Both conserved end residues are part of each CDR3. A D gene is named only where the DNA matches it firmly. Only part of the rows carry a size: once, few, many, or a class if the clone is expanded.

d_call j_call clone_size v_call cdr3_nt cdr3_aa
. TRBJ1-5 . TRBV6-5 TGTGCCAGCAGTAGCGGCAGGGCTCAGCCCCAGCATTTT CASSSGRAQPQHF
. TRBJ2-3 . TRBV9 TGTGCCAGCAGCCCTGTCTTGGGTACGCAGTATTTT CASSPVLGTQYF
TRBD1 TRBJ2-3 . TRBV28 TGTGCCAGCAGTCCCCCCAGGGGGCGGAGGAGGTCCTTCACAGATACGCAGTATTTT CASSPPRGRRRSFTDTQYF
TRBD2 TRBJ2-3 . TRBV9 TGTGCCAGCAGCACCGCCCCGGCGGGGGGTCGCACAGATACGCAGTATTTT CASSTAPAGGRTDTQYF
. TRBJ2-3 . TRBV15 TGTGCCACCAGCAGAGATAACCAGGGATCTAACACAGATACGCAGTATTTT CATSRDNQGSNTDTQYF
. TRBJ1-1 . TRBV29-1 TGCAGCGGGTCCCAGCAGAACACTGAAGCTTTCTTT CSGSQQNTEAFF
. TRBJ2-1 . TRBV28 TGTGCCAGCAGTTTAAGGCCAAAATACAATGAGCAGTTCTTC CASSLRPKYNEQFF
TRBD2 TRBJ2-5 . TRBV25-1 TGTGCCAGCAGTGTCTCATGGGGCGGGGGGGGCCAAGAGACCCAGTACTTC CASSVSWGGGGQETQYF
TRBD2 TRBJ2-5 . TRBV27 TGTGCCAGCAGTTCCGACAGGCTAGCGGGGACCCAGTACTTC CASSSDRLAGTQYF
. TRBJ1-5 . TRBV6-5 TGTGCCAGCAGTTACTCGAGCTACGCTGGCAATCAGCCCCAGCATTTT CASSYSSYAGNQPQHF
. TRBJ2-2 . TRBV28 TGTGCCAGCAGTTGGGAACCGAACACCGGGGAGCTGTTTTTT CASSWEPNTGELFF
TRBD1 TRBJ2-3 . TRBV5-4 TGTGCCAGCAGCTGGACAGGGGAAGATACGCAGTATTTT CASSWTGEDTQYF
TRBD2 TRBJ2-7 once TRBV9 TGTGCCAGCAGCGTAGAGTCGGGGGGCTCCTACGAGCAGTACTTC CASSVESGGSYEQYF
TRBD1 TRBJ1-1 . TRBV7-8 TGTGCCAGCAGCTTAGTTCCGGGACAGGGGGCTTCCGAAGCTTTCTTT CASSLVPGQGASEAFF
. TRBJ2-7 . TRBV30 TGTGCCTGGCAACCCCTGGGGGACGCCTACGAGCAGTACTTC CAWQPLGDAYEQYF
TRBD1 TRBJ2-6 . TRBV4-3 TGCGCCAGCAGCCCTGGGGGCGACAGGGTGATGAGGGGGGCCAACGTCCTGACTTTC CASSPGGDRVMRGANVLTF
. TRBJ1-2 . TRBV21-1 TGTGCCAGCAGGTTACAGAGATCAAACTATGGCTACACCTTC CASRLQRSNYGYTF
. TRBJ2-7 . TRBV7-8 TGTGCCAGCAGCAACCTGGCGGCGGGCTACTCCGAGCAGTACTTC CASSNLAAGYSEQYF
TRBD1 TRBJ1-6 . TRBV5-1 TGCGCCAGCAGCCGTCAATCCCCCGGACAGGGGAGAGCCTATAATTCACCCCTCCACTTT CASSRQSPGQGRAYNSPLHF
. TRBJ1-4 . TRBV19 TGTGCCAGTAGTATAGGGGCAGGAGTTAATGAAAAACTGTTTTTT CASSIGAGVNEKLFF
. TRBJ2-3 . TRBV10-3 TGTGCCATCAGTCAGACGGACAGCCAGGGCACAGATACGCAGTATTTT CAISQTDSQGTDTQYF
. TRBJ1-2 . TRBV6-5 TGTGCCTCGACAGCCTTGGGGGGCCTTTATGGCTACACCTTC CASTALGGLYGYTF
. TRBJ1-1 . TRBV30 TGTGCCTGGAGTGTACGTAGGGCCCCGGGAACTGAAGCTTTCTTT CAWSVRRAPGTEAFF
. TRBJ1-5 . TRBV6-2/TRBV6-3 TGTGCCAGCAGTTACGACGGGGGTGGCAATCAGCTCCAGCATTTT CASSYDGGGNQLQHF
. TRBJ1-4 . TRBV2 TGTGCCAGCATTCTCGGAATTGGAAGAGAAAAACTGTTTTTT CASILGIGREKLFF
. TRBJ1-5 . TRBV7-2 TGTGCCAGCAGCCGCACAGGTGATAGCAATCAGCCCCAGCATTTT CASSRTGDSNQPQHF
TRBD1 TRBJ2-7 . TRBV5-1 TGCGCCAGCAAGGATGAGCAGGGGGCTAGCGAGCAGTACTTC CASKDEQGASEQYF
TRBD2 TRBJ2-5 . TRBV3-1/TRBV3-2 TGTGCCAGCAGCCCAGGACTAGCGGGGGGGCAAGAGACCCAGTACTTC CASSPGLAGGQETQYF
TRBD1 TRBJ1-3 . TRBV19 TGTGCCAGCATCCCGGGACAGGGGTTCCTCGGAAACACCATATATTTT CASIPGQGFLGNTIYF
. TRBJ1-1 once TRBV2 TGTGCCAGCAGGGAGTCATGGGGGATGAACACTGAAGCTTTCTTT CASRESWGMNTEAFF
. TRBJ1-1 . TRBV7-8 TGTGCCAGCAGCCGGACTCTCATTGAAGCTTTCTTT CASSRTLIEAFF
. TRBJ2-1 . TRBV7-2 TGTGCCAGCAGCCCTCGGGGGGCCGATGAGCAGTTCTTC CASSPRGADEQFF
TRBD1 TRBJ1-2 . TRBV6-5 TGTGCCAGCAGTCACAGGGGATTGGTCTATGGCTACACCTTC CASSHRGLVYGYTF
TRBD1 TRBJ1-1 . TRBV2 TGTGCCAGCAGTCCCCAGGGGGTAAACACTGAAGCTTTCTTT CASSPQGVNTEAFF
. TRBJ2-1 . TRBV6-5 TGTGCCAGCTACAACTACAATGAGCAGTTCTTC CASYNYNEQFF
. TRBJ2-1 . TRBV24-1 TGTGCCACCAGAGCCTCCTACAATGAGCAGTTCTTC CATRASYNEQFF
. TRBJ1-1 . TRBV2 TGTGCCAGCAGGATACTGATGAACACTGAAGCTTTCTTT CASRILMNTEAFF
. TRBJ1-5 . TRBV19 TGTGCCAGTAGTGCCCGGGAGGGAATCGGCAATCAGCCCCAGCATTTT CASSAREGIGNQPQHF
TRBD1 TRBJ2-1 few TRBV24-1 TGTGCCACCAGTGATCCAGACAGGGCGAACAATGAGCAGTTCTTC CATSDPDRANNEQFF
. TRBJ1-6 . TRBV21-1 TGTGCCAGCAGCAAAAGTGATGGAGGGCACAATTCACCCCTCCACTTT CASSKSDGGHNSPLHF
. TRBJ2-5 . TRBV7-2 TGTGCCAGCAACTTCAGTCGGGACCAAGAGACCCAGTACTTC CASNFSRDQETQYF
. TRBJ1-1 . TRBV9 TGTGCCAGCAGCCTACCTGAGAAAGGTAATGTGAACACTGAAGCTTTCTTT CASSLPEKGNVNTEAFF
. TRBJ1-2 once TRBV11-1 TGTGCCAGCAGCTCAATTCCGGACGGCTACACCTTC CASSSIPDGYTF
TRBD1 TRBJ1-2 once TRBV29-1 TGCAGCGACCGGGACAGTACCTATGGCTACACCTTC CSDRDSTYGYTF
. TRBJ1-2 . TRBV9 TGTGCCAGCAGCGTAGAAAGTGACATACACTATGGCTACACCTTC CASSVESDIHYGYTF
. TRBJ2-2 . TRBV5-1 TGCGCCAGCAGCCCCCGACAGCCGGCGAACACCGGGGAGCTGTTTTTT CASSPRQPANTGELFF
. TRBJ2-1 . TRBV30 TGTGCCTGCAGGGCTGCGACTCGGGAGTTCTTC CACRAATREFF
TRBD1 TRBJ1-4 . TRBV5-1 TGCGCCAGCAAGGGACAGGGGAACGAAAAACTGTTTTTT CASKGQGNEKLFF
. TRBJ2-7 . TRBV11-2 TGTGCCAGCAGCCCATCAAGGGTAGGGTTCAACGAGCAGTACTTC CASSPSRVGFNEQYF
TRBD2 TRBJ2-1 . TRBV29-1 TGCAGCGTTGAAGATGGACTAGCGGGGGGCCTAGGCTCCTACAATGAGCAGTTCTTC CSVEDGLAGGLGSYNEQFF
TRBD1 TRBJ2-7 . TRBV18 TGTGCCAGCTCACCAGAGACAGGGGCCTACGAGCAGTACTTC CASSPETGAYEQYF